This paragraph reports one T cell receptor beta chain. There is no known antigen for this receptor. Base qualities were left out, and no much larger clone turns up one base away. The data are from a study of shared clonotypes between healthy human individuals (dated by TCRdb to the early 2020s). A note on the overall study: The cohort comprised two women and three men aged 18 to 49 years. To estimate repertoire size and how much clonotypes are shared between individuals, the study performed deep sequencing of blood TCR repertoires from five healthy adults. For each donor, CD4 naive and CD4 memory were each given three plates, CD8 naive was given two plates, and CD8 memory was given one plate. Per donor, leukapheresis produced somewhere between about 0.94 and 9.5 billion PBMCs. To increase sequencing depth and limit assay-specific biases, TCR repertoire library preparation and sequencing were carried out by different laboratories using diverse techniques.

Results the study describes overall, beyond this receptor: Sampling was limited to blood, and TCR repertoires in tissue likely differ from TCR repertoires in blood. The genetic and exposure-history diversity represented was limited by the small number of donors. Estimated clonotype richness was generally larger for naive than for memory subsets. Compared with non-shared clonotypes, clonotypes shared by all four sorted-subset donors had higher generation probabilities. Across several donors, roughly 5% of naive CD4, approximately 3.6% of naive CD8, 2% to 2.5% of memory CD4, and 0.3% to 0.45% of memory CD8 clonotypes were shared. Rarefaction of sorted-subset datasets indicated incomplete sequencing despite the large sequencing depth. Pairwise subsampling indicated that sequencing depth was expected to affect the degree of clonotype sharing among donors.

The donors were healthy, HIV-negative adults with no recently reported acute infections or vaccinations. All donors were Caucasian adults living in Nashville, Tennessee, USA. The CD8 memory samples were a combination of magnetically selected CD45RO+ cells and CCR7-negative CD45RA+ effector memory (TemRA) cells. Blood was collected by leukapheresis, and PBMCs were isolated by Ficoll-Histopaque density gradient centrifugation and then cryopreserved in liquid nitrogen vapor phase. Analytical flow cytometry was used to check the purity and quantity of every magnetically sorted T cell population. Genomic DNA was isolated from every sorted fraction and measured by UV absorbance on a Nanodrop 2000c. TCR CDR3 regions were amplified from genomic DNA by multiplex PCR using the deep immunoSEQ assay. For each cell subset, the extracted genomic DNA was distributed evenly across all wells of several immunoSEQ 96-well plates, and each plate served as one replicate. For sorted subsets, about 210 ng of genomic DNA, equivalent to 25,000 to 35,000 T cell genomes, went into each replicate PCR. Purified libraries were measured with a Qubit 3.0 fluorometer, size-checked on a Bioanalyzer 2100, and measured again with the KAPA Library Quantification kit. Every immunoSEQ 96-well plate was sequenced on a separate single-read 150-cycle Illumina NextSeq 550 flow cell. Per the authors' processing: The immunoSEQ output contained only junctional sequences without quality scores, so filtering could not match that applied to full-length reads. Sequences were annotated with PyIR, a Python wrapper for IgBLAST v1.9, using IMGT germline references to assign V/J genes and CDR3. Reads were removed for weak V/J assignments (E-value above 1e-6), missing CDR3, stop codons, out-of-frame junctions, or ambiguous translated residues. V3J clonotypes were defined as sequences sharing the same inferred V gene, J gene, and CDR3 amino acid sequence. Percentage overlap between repertoires was computed as shared unique clonotypes divided by the size of the smaller repertoire. RTK rarefaction, the Chao1 estimator, and Recon v2.1 estimates of unobserved clonotypes were used to assess repertoire richness. Generation probabilities were computed with OLGA for all TCRbeta clonotypes obtained by the gDNA method from four donors. In its TCRdb copy, this immuneACCESS table keeps in-frame sequences only and misses some clones. Where compared with another copy, unresolved V genes explain less than half of these, and the others have no known cause. The DNA was the basis for D and trimming; V, J and clone size are from that table. The sample yields some 700,000 clones; about 90% were counted once. The ten top clones hold more than 30% of the sample.

Specimen: memory CD8+ T cells from PBMCs. This sample's cell subset or site label indicates: CD45RO+ cells pooled with CCR7-negative TemRA cells. This TCR was sampled from a man younger than 35 in good health. Some clones in this sample may be carry-over from other donors' samples.

The CDR3 region has the sequence CASSPPDEYGYTF. The nucleotide sequence is given as TGTGCCAGTAGCCCCCCAGACGAATATGGCTACACCTTC. Recombination linked TRBV19 to TRBJ1-2; no confident D gene assignment can be made. The V and J ends are trimmed by 6 bases and 5 bases, leaving 13 bases between them. The CDR3 contains 13 residues, cysteine and phenylalanine counted. Only the CDR3 region is kept as DNA, spanning 39 bases read in frame from base 1. Via the germline V gene (reference sequence), CDR1 is LNHDA and CDR2 SQIVND.